This T cell receptor beta chain was obtained from a study of cytomegalovirus exposure and HLA in healthy donors. PCR involved 60 Vbeta and 13 Jbeta primers. The protocol was immunoSEQ multiplex PCR, while the TCRdb copy is restricted to in-frame clones and leaves out a portion. The top ten clones hold around 10% of a sample with some 120,000 clones, approximately 80% of them seen once. Healthy bone marrow donors made up the cohort. There are 13 residues in the CDR3. The germline V gene encodes CDR1 LNHDA and CDR2 SQIVND (reference sequence). Trimming removed 5 bases at V and 8 bases at J, with 12 bases between.

The chain carries TRBV19 and TRBJ1-4, with D possibly matching TRBD1 (6 bases). The clonotype comes from a woman aged 40 to 50 in good health and CMV-seropositive. What was sequenced was PBMCs. This CDR3 is CASSSGAAEKLFF. The CDR3 DNA follows: TGTGCCAGTAGTTCAGGGGCCGCGGAAAAACTGTTTTTT.